The clone carrying this T cell receptor beta chain came up a few times. Its specificity is unknown. From germline, CDR1 is SEHNR and CDR2 FQNEAQ (reference sequence). CDR3 length equals 12 residues. V lost 3 bases, J lost 5 bases, and 7 bases lay in between. Method: immunoSEQ multiplex PCR; TCRdb's copy keeps in-frame clones and lacks some. This table has about 34,000 clones, 82% appearing once. The sample comes from a study of OX40 agonist ivuxolimab in advanced cancers. Study in general: Every 2 weeks, ivuxolimab was infused into the patients intravenously at between 0.01 and 10 mg/kg. Study observations and caveats: CD8+ T cells averaged more expanded clones than CD4+. Clonal expansion was seen in CD4+ and CD8+ blood T cells by week 6 at 0.1 to 3.0 mg/kg. Among some nonresponders, normalized T-cell clonal expansion was also low.

The rearrangement joins TRBV7-9 to TRBJ1-2; D not certain. This clonotype originated in an adult with an advanced solid tumor such as melanoma, head and neck, liver or kidney cancer. The source material was CD4+ or CD8+ T cells sorted from blood, sampled in a trial of the OX40 agonist ivuxolimab. The CDR3 nucleotides read TGTGCCAGCAGCTTGACCCCATATGGCTACACCTTC. Amino acid sequence: CASSLTPYGYTF.